This T cell receptor (beta chain) comes out of a study of HIV-infected children after antiretroviral therapy interruption. Indicated treatment: PENTA 11 planned treatment interruption arm or continuous ART arm. This clonotype was seen repeatedly, ten times or more. Deletions cut 1 base from V and 3 bases from J, with 9 bases between. Germline CDR1 SGHVS, CDR2 FNYEAQ. The CDR3 loop spans 14 amino acids. A 3' RACE protocol on RNA, with unique molecular identifiers, produced the TCR library. MiXCR was run by TCRdb on the 3' RACE reads, yielding one entry per CDR3 protein. The data show around 47,000 distinct CDR3 sequences, roughly 4% seen once.

This specimen was CD45RA+ CD4+ T cells from PBMCs, pooled from several time points, taken from a donor given antiretroviral therapy, either interrupted or continuous. Subset of the sample: naive CD4+ CD45RA+ CD45RO- T cells. This clonotype originated in a pool of human donors with HIV. V is TRBV7-6 and J is TRBJ1-1; D is unclear. CDR3 sequence reads: CASSLGGVYTEAFF. The CDR3 bases are TGTGCCAGCAGCTTAGGAGGTGTGTACACTGAAGCTTTCTTT.